These T cell receptor beta chains were read from a single sample in a study of blood T cell repertoires in COVID-19. Assay: immunoSEQ multiplex PCR; the TCRdb copy retains only in-frame clones and omits some. The sample shows around 150,000 clones, roughly 85% of them seen only once. Sequencing used peripheral blood. The origin of the receptors is a human donor in a cohort sampled during active COVID-19. Both conserved end residues are part of each CDR3. The D gene is left open where the match is weak. A clone size is listed for some rows: how often the clone was seen (once, few, many), or a class if it is expanded.

cdr3_length: 14; clone_size: -; v_call: TRBV5-4; d_call: TRBD1; j_call: TRBJ1-2; cdr3_nt: TGTGCCAGCAGCGCCGGGACAGCGCTCTATGGCTACACCTTC; cdr3_aa: CASSAGTALYGYTF
cdr3_length: 13; clone_size: once; v_call: TRBV30; d_call: -; j_call: TRBJ1-1; cdr3_nt: TGTGCCTGGTTGAGAGCCATGAACACTGAAGCTTTCTTT; cdr3_aa: CAWLRAMNTEAFF
cdr3_length: 14; clone_size: -; v_call: TRBV6-2/TRBV6-3; d_call: TRBD2; j_call: TRBJ2-7; cdr3_nt: TGTGCCAGCAGCCTGGGACTAAATACCTACGAGCAGTACTTC; cdr3_aa: CASSLGLNTYEQYF
cdr3_length: 13; clone_size: -; v_call: TRBV5-1; d_call: -; j_call: TRBJ2-7; cdr3_nt: TGCGCCAGCAGCCCGGACACTCAATTCAAGCAGTACTTC; cdr3_aa: CASSPDTQFKQYF
cdr3_length: 14; clone_size: few; v_call: TRBV10-3; d_call: -; j_call: TRBJ2-1; cdr3_nt: TGTGCCATCAGTGAGGGAGGCGGGGTGGGGGTGCAGTTCTTC; cdr3_aa: CAISEGGGVGVQFF
cdr3_length: 14; clone_size: -; v_call: TRBV9; d_call: -; j_call: TRBJ2-7; cdr3_nt: TGTGCCAGCAGCGTAGGCCTAGCGAACTACGAGCAGTACTTC; cdr3_aa: CASSVGLANYEQYF
cdr3_length: 14; clone_size: -; v_call: TRBV27; d_call: TRBD2; j_call: TRBJ2-2; cdr3_nt: TGTGCCAGCAGTTGGACTAGCGGGACCGGGGAGCTGTTTTTT; cdr3_aa: CASSWTSGTGELFF
cdr3_length: 19; clone_size: -; v_call: TRBV14; d_call: -; j_call: TRBJ2-2; cdr3_nt: TGTGCCAGCAGCCAAGAGGCCTCGTCTCTGACGGAGATCACCGGGGAGCTGTTTTTT; cdr3_aa: CASSQEASSLTEITGELFF
cdr3_length: 16; clone_size: once; v_call: TRBV4-3; d_call: -; j_call: TRBJ2-5; cdr3_nt: TGCGCCAGCAGCCAAGAGGAAAAACAGAGAAAGCAGACCCAGTACTTC; cdr3_aa: CASSQEEKQRKQTQYF
cdr3_length: 14; clone_size: -; v_call: TRBV4-2; d_call: -; j_call: TRBJ2-7; cdr3_nt: TGTGCCAGCAGCCAAGTTTATGGCTCGCAGGAGCAGTACTTC; cdr3_aa: CASSQVYGSQEQYF
cdr3_length: 16; clone_size: -; v_call: TRBV19; d_call: -; j_call: TRBJ1-1; cdr3_nt: TGTGCCAGTACTGATGGCGGGTCGAAATGGAACACTGAAGCTTTCTTT; cdr3_aa: CASTDGGSKWNTEAFF
cdr3_length: 13; clone_size: -; v_call: TRBV29-1; d_call: -; j_call: TRBJ2-7; cdr3_nt: TGCAGCGTAAGAACGGGACTCTTCTACGAGCAGTACTTC; cdr3_aa: CSVRTGLFYEQYF
cdr3_length: 14; clone_size: -; v_call: TRBV29-1; d_call: -; j_call: TRBJ1-2; cdr3_nt: TGCAGCGTTCCAACAGGGTCCCCTAACTATGGCTACACCTTC; cdr3_aa: CSVPTGSPNYGYTF
cdr3_length: 15; clone_size: -; v_call: TRBV25-1; d_call: -; j_call: TRBJ2-4; cdr3_nt: TGTGCCAGCAGTGAAGGTTTTCCAGACAAAAACATTCAGTACTTC; cdr3_aa: CASSEGFPDKNIQYF
cdr3_length: 17; clone_size: -; v_call: TRBV7-2; d_call: TRBD2; j_call: TRBJ2-1; cdr3_nt: TGTGCCAGCAGCTTAGAGAGCGGGGGGGCCCACTACAATGAGCAGTTCTTC; cdr3_aa: CASSLESGGAHYNEQFF
cdr3_length: 12; clone_size: -; v_call: TRBV12-3/TRBV12-4; d_call: -; j_call: TRBJ2-1; cdr3_nt: TGTGCCAGCAGAATCCTCCGCAATGAGCAGTTCTTC; cdr3_aa: CASRILRNEQFF
cdr3_length: 12; clone_size: -; v_call: TRBV6-2/TRBV6-3; d_call: -; j_call: TRBJ1-2; cdr3_nt: TGTGCCAGCAGTTACCCCGGCTATGGCTACACCTTC; cdr3_aa: CASSYPGYGYTF
cdr3_length: 16; clone_size: -; v_call: TRBV29-1; d_call: TRBD1; j_call: TRBJ2-7; cdr3_nt: TGCAGCGTTGAAATTTCGGGACAGGGTTTTTCCTACGAGCAGTACTTC; cdr3_aa: CSVEISGQGFSYEQYF
cdr3_length: 12; clone_size: -; v_call: TRBV11-2; d_call: -; j_call: TRBJ2-7; cdr3_nt: TGTGCCAGCAGCTCTGGGAGCTACGAGCAGTACTTC; cdr3_aa: CASSSGSYEQYF
cdr3_length: 16; clone_size: -; v_call: TRBV11-3; d_call: -; j_call: TRBJ1-2; cdr3_nt: TGTGCCAGCAGCTTAGAGGGAAGAGGGGGACACTATGGCTACACCTTC; cdr3_aa: CASSLEGRGGHYGYTF
cdr3_length: 14; clone_size: -; v_call: TRBV25-1; d_call: -; j_call: TRBJ1-2; cdr3_nt: TGTGCCAGCAGTGCGGCAGGGGATAACTATGGCTACACCTTC; cdr3_aa: CASSAAGDNYGYTF